What follows describes a single T cell receptor (beta chain). This sample was taken from a study of T cells in women clearing cervical HPV infection. The data were produced by immunoSEQ multiplex PCR, yet TCRdb's version contains in-frame clones alone and is incomplete. The table for this sample gives some 33,000 clones. The specimen sequenced was blood buffy coat. The receptor was isolated from a woman between 18 and 69 years old with a cervical HPV16 infection that either progressed to CIN3+ or cleared (not recorded which).

The sequenced CDR3 bases are TGTGCCAGCAGTGAATTGCGCGCAGCGGACGGACCTAATGAAAAA. Translated: CASSELRAADGPNEK. The entire CDR3 protein reads CASSELRAADGPNEKLFF. The chain recombines TRBV6-1 with TRBJ1-4; no definite D call. The sequence runs out 3 residues before the end of the CDR3; the remainder is reconstructed from the germline J gene. CDR1 is MNHNS, CDR2 SASEGT, per germline. V shed 2 bases and J shed 3 bases, with 19 bases lying between them. The CDR3 consists of 18 residues.